These 24 T cell receptor beta chains came from one sample sequenced in a study of blood T cells in healthy people across ages. With a J-beta primer mix and a sample-barcoded 5' primer, a second PCR ran about 7 to 11 cycles. Via MiXCR, TCRdb re-called the 5' RACE reads, giving one row per CDR3 protein. This sample has about 1,600,000 distinct CDR3 sequences; approximately 40% occur once, and the top ten carry roughly 7.9%. The sequenced material came from blood. The source of these receptors is a young woman in good health.

The chain is built from TRBV5-5 and TRBJ2-7, with D uncertain. Germline assignment: CDR1 SGHKS and CDR2 YYEKEE (reference sequence). Deletions cut 9 bases from V and 3 bases from J, with 28 bases between. The CDR3 runs to 17 residues. The CDR3 is CATRKPRRPCRLYEQYF. CDR3 nucleotide sequence: TGTGCCACCCGAAAACCTCGCAGACCCTGTCGTCTCTACGAGCAGTACTTC. Filled out from reference TRBV5-5 and TRBJ2-7, the complete variable domain reads DAGVTQSPTHLIKTRGQQVTLRCSPISGHKSVSWYQQVLGQGPQFIFQYYEKEERGRGNFPDRFSARQFPNYSSELNVNALLLGDSALYLCATRKPRRPCRLYEQYFGPGTRLTVT.

The chain couples TRBV28 to TRBJ1-2, with 10 bases fitting TRBD1. The CDR3 length is 12 residues. Trimming took 8 bases from V and 7 from J; bases not matched to a gene: 4. The germline V gene encodes CDR1 MDHEN and CDR2 SYDVKM. This CDR3 reads CASGTGEPGYTF. For the CDR3, the DNA is TGTGCCAGCGGGACAGGGGAACCTGGCTACACCTTC.

This chain links TRBV19 with TRBJ1-1; no definite D call. Germline-derived CDR1 and CDR2 are LNHDA and SQIVND (reference sequence). The germline V and J ends were trimmed by 3 bases and 8 bases, with 13 bases remaining between them. The CDR3 length is 13 residues. DNA of the CDR3: TGTGCCAGTAGTATTTTCGGACGGCAGGAAGCTTTCTTT. Translated: CASSIFGRQEAFF.

This clonotype showed up just a few times. The chain carries TRBV7-2 and TRBJ2-1; 10 nucleotides align to TRBD2. CDR1 is SGHTA, CDR2 FQGNSA, per germline. This CDR3 spans 15 amino acids. V shed 3 bases, J shed 5 bases, and the junction held 4 bases outside the gene matches. CDR3 sequence (DNA): TGTGCCAGCAGCTTTTGGGGACTAGCGAACAATGAGCAGTTCTTC. This translates into CASSFWGLANNEQFF.

There are a few counts of this clonotype. The chain links TRBV20-1 to TRBJ2-1; tentatively, D is TRBD2 (6 bases). The CDR3 is made up of 13 amino acids. Trimming took 0 bases from V and 13 from J, leaving 16 bases between them. Germline CDR1 reads DFQATT; CDR2 reads SNEGSKA (reference sequence). CDR3 sequence: CSARELTSLNQFF. The CDR3 region has the DNA TGCAGTGCTAGAGAACTAACTAGCTTGAATCAGTTCTTC.

In this sample, this clonotype turned up a few times. This chain uses TRBV7-2 with TRBJ2-3, with TRBD2 matching 10 bases. V dropped 8 bases and J dropped 0; count of bases not matched to a gene: 8. Per germline, CDR1 SGHTA and CDR2 FQGNSA. This CDR3 contains 16 residues. CDR3 sequence: CASAAGGMFSTDTQYF. CDR3 nucleotides: TGTGCCAGCGCAGCGGGGGGGATGTTTAGCACAGATACGCAGTATTTT. Using reference TRBV7-2 and TRBJ2-3 for the parts outside the CDR3, the full variable domain is GAGVSQSPSNKVTEKGKDVELRCDPISGHTALYWYRQSLGQGLEFLIYFQGNSAPDKSGLPSDRFSAERTGGSVSTLTIQRTQQEDSAVYLCASAAGGMFSTDTQYFGPGTRLTVL.

This clonotype has a handful of counts. The chain combines TRBV7-8 with TRBJ2-5; 7 bases match TRBD2. There are 19 residues in the CDR3. CDR1 is SGHVS, CDR2 FQNEAQ, per germline. V lost 0 bases, J lost 9 bases, and 22 bases stayed unmatched. CDR3 sequence reads: CASSLAPSGGLYPRDPQYF. The CDR3 DNA reads as TGTGCCAGCAGCTTAGCGCCATCGGGAGGACTCTACCCAAGAGATCCCCAGTACTTC.

A few counts support this clonotype. In DNA, the CDR3 is TGTGCCAGCAGCCCCGGAGTCGAACCGGATTATGGCTACACCTTC. This sequence encodes CASSPGVEPDYGYTF. V gene TRBV4-2 combines with J gene TRBJ1-2; D is undetermined. Trimming shortened V by 4 bases and J by 5 bases, and 17 bases separated the two germline ends. CDR3 size: 15 residues. Germline CDR1 LGHNA, CDR2 YNFKEQ.

This clonotype was recorded at least ten times. The chain is built from TRBV29-1 and TRBJ2-7; possible D gene TRBD1, 5 bases. V was pared by 5 bases and J by 0 bases, with 5 bases between. Germline-derived CDR1 and CDR2 are SQVTM and ANQGSEA. The CDR3 is made up of 11 amino acids. In nucleotides, the CDR3 is TGCAGCGTTAGGGGCTCCTACGAGCAGTACTTC. This encodes CSVRGSYEQYF.

In this sample, this clonotype turned up many times. The V and J genes are TRBV11-2 and TRBJ2-5; D gene unclear. The ends were cut back, 3 bases at V and 5 bases at J, with 10 bases in the middle. The germline V gene has CDR1 SGHAT and CDR2 FQNNGV. There are 13 residues in the CDR3. CDR3: CASSLKMWETQYF. CDR3 DNA sequence: TGTGCCAGCAGCTTGAAAATGTGGGAGACCCAGTACTTC. Variable domain in full (rest from reference TRBV11-2 and TRBJ2-5): EAGVAQSPRYKIIEKRQSVAFWCNPISGHATLYWYQQILGQGPKLLIQFQNNGVVDDSQLPKDRFSAERLKGVDSTLKIQPAKLEDSAVYLCASSLKMWETQYFGPGTRLLVL.

The chain uses TRBV6-1 and TRBJ1-1; 7 positions match TRBD1. This CDR3 contains 14 residues. J was trimmed by 4 bases and V by 7 bases; bases with no gene match: 9. CDR1 and CDR2 (germline): MNHNS, SASEGT. CDR3 loop: CASTPLDRATEAFF. CDR3 nucleotides: TGTGCCAGCACCCCTTTAGACAGGGCCACTGAAGCTTTCTTT.

The chain joins TRBV15 to TRBJ1-2, with TRBD1 matching 7 bases. Trimming cost V 0 bases and J 2 bases; bases outside gene matches: 9. The CDR3 consists of 17 residues. Germline V gives CDR1 LNHNV, CDR2 YYDKDF (reference sequence). CDR3 in amino acids: CATSREGGTAFNYGYTF. The CDR3 nucleotides are TGTGCCACCAGCAGAGAGGGAGGGACAGCCTTCAACTATGGCTACACCTTC.

This chain links TRBV20-1 with TRBJ1-1; D remains unclear. CDR1 is DFQATT and CDR2 is SNEGSKA in the germline V gene (reference sequence). CDR3 length: 10 amino acids. The V end lost 3 bases, the J end lost 8 bases, and 7 bases lay between the germline ends. The chain's CDR3 is CSARTYEAFF. DNA of the CDR3: TGCAGTGCTAGGACGTACGAAGCTTTCTTT.

The chain joins TRBV27 to TRBJ2-5; TRBD2 matches at 7 bases. The assigned J gene may be wrong: the sequence end matches TRBJ2-7 better. CDR1 MNHEY and CDR2 SMNVEV come from the germline V gene (reference sequence). CDR3 length equals 16 residues. The CDR3 bases are TGTGCCAGCAGTTTAGGTCACAGCGGGGACTCCTACGAGCAGTACTTC. Translated: CASSLGHSGDSYEQYF.

The rearrangement uses TRBV5-6 and TRBJ2-6; TRBD2 agrees at 11 bases. From germline, CDR1 is SGHDT and CDR2 YYEEEE. This CDR3 is built from 18 residues. After removal of 2 bases from V and 3 bases from J, the junction contained 7 bases not matched to a gene. The CDR3 DNA sequence: TGTGCCAGCAGCTTAGAACTAGCGGGAGATGGTGGGGCCAACGTCCTGACTTTC. Its protein product is CASSLELAGDGGANVLTF.

V is TRBV4-1 and J is TRBJ1-2; D might be TRBD1 (6 bases). Germline CDR1 reads MGHRA; CDR2 reads YSYEKL. The CDR3 runs to 15 residues. Trimming removed 4 bases at V and 4 bases at J, with 16 bases between. The CDR3 reads CASSPNAGEIYGYTF. Written as DNA, the CDR3 is TGCGCCAGCAGCCCAAACGCAGGGGAAATCTATGGCTACACCTTC.

This clonotype has just a few counts. This sequence joins TRBV5-1 and TRBJ2-1; possible D gene TRBD2, 5 bases. CDR3 length equals 21 residues. Per germline, CDR1 SGHRS and CDR2 YFSETQ. The V gene lost 2 bases and the J gene lost 6 bases, with 33 bases spanning the gap. The CDR3 bases are TGCGCCAGCAGCTTCCCGAATCGGGGATCGACCCTTCGGCCCGTGCCCAATGAGCAGTTCTTC. It translates to CASSFPNRGSTLRPVPNEQFF.

The chain has TRBV20-1 and TRBJ2-4, with 9 bases that match TRBD2. The junction had 6 bases not matched to a gene; V was cut back by 1 base and J by 2 bases. The germline V gene encodes CDR1 DFQATT and CDR2 SNEGSKA (reference sequence). The CDR3 contains 16 residues. The CDR3 bases are TGCAGTGCTAGAGGGCGGGAGGGACTTTCCAAAAACATTCAGTACTTC. Its protein product is CSARGREGLSKNIQYF.

This clonotype was seen only a few times. The DNA for the CDR3 is TGTGCCAGCAGGGCTCCCATACCGGACAGGGGTTCTGATAAGACTGAAGCTTTCTTT. Amino acid sequence: CASRAPIPDRGSDKTEAFF. V gene TRBV12-3 or TRBV12-4 combines with J gene TRBJ1-1, with TRBD1 identical over 9 bases. The J segment lost 5 bases and the V segment lost 6 bases, leaving 22 bases of the junction unmatched. There are 19 residues in the CDR3.

The rearrangement links TRBV30 to TRBJ2-1; 10 bases map to TRBD2. The J segment lost 7 bases and the V segment lost 5 bases, leaving 5 bases of the junction unmatched. Per the germline V gene, CDR1 is GTSNPN and CDR2 is SVGIG (reference sequence). This CDR3 has 13 amino acids. CDR3 nucleotide sequence: TGTGCCTGGGTTGGACTAGCGGCAAATGAGCAGTTCTTC. Its translation is CAWVGLAANEQFF.

This clonotype was observed a few times. The V call is TRBV21-1, the J call TRBJ2-4; the table's D call TRBD1 went unverified against the DNA. TRBV21-1 has pseudogene status. The CDR3 is 16 residues long. The CDR3 loop is CASSKGPGPDKNIQYF. The CDR3 DNA reads TGTGCCAGCAGCAAGGGACCCGGACCCGACAAAAACATTCAGTACTTC.

This clonotype was seen many times. The rearrangement uses TRBV29-1 and TRBJ1-4; D uncertain. Germline assignment: CDR1 SQVTM and CDR2 ANQGSEA. Trimming took off 4 bases at V and 3 bases at J, with 9 bases between the two ends. This CDR3 has 13 residues. CDR3 region: CSVVETANEKLFF. DNA of the CDR3: TGCAGCGTTGTCGAAACGGCTAATGAAAAACTGTTTTTT.

In this sample, this clonotype turned up a few times. CDR3 in DNA: TGTGCCAGCAGCCCAGGTAACGCGGTTTTGGGACTAGCAAGACGCGAGCAGTACTTC. As protein: CASSPGNAVLGLARREQYF. This chain links TRBV3-1 with TRBJ2-7, with 9 bases matching TRBD2. The CDR3 length is 19 residues. From germline, CDR1 is LGHDT and CDR2 YNNKEL (reference sequence). After removal of 4 bases from V and 6 bases from J, the junction contained 22 bases not matched to a gene.

This clonotype was counted only a few times. The genes are TRBV5-1 and TRBJ2-5, with 8 bases that match TRBD1. The J call is in doubt because the DNA end fits TRBJ2-7 better. The CDR3 is made up of 15 amino acids. Germline loops: CDR1 SGHRS, CDR2 YFSETQ. The CDR3 bases are TGCGCCAGCAGACCCTACACGACAGGGGCCTACGAGCAGTACTTC. This translates into CASRPYTTGAYEQYF.